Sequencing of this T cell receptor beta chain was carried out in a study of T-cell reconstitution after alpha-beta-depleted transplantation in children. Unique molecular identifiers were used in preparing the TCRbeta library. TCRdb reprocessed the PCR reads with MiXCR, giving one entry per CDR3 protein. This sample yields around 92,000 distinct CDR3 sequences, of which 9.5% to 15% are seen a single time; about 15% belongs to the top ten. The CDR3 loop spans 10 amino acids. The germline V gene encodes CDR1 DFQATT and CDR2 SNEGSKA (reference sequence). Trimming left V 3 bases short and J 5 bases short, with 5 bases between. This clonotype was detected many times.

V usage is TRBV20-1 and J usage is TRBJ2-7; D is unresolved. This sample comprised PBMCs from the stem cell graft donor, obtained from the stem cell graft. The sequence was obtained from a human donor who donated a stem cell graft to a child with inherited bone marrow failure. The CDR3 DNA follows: TGCAGTGCTAGGTACGACGAGCAGTACTTC. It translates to CSARYDEQYF.